This T cell receptor beta chain was obtained from a study of T cells after yellow fever vaccination. Findings and limits, study-wide: A minor fraction of clonotypes spanned both CD4 and CD8 compartments. Re-detected after boosting: most primary clones, almost 97% of CD4 and less than 90% of CD8. High-abundance clonotypes from the bulk population could contaminate FACS-sorted repertoires.

As concerns this clonotype: Its target is unknown.

5'RACE template switching produced TCR cDNA carrying a universal primer site and UMIs. Each CDR3 protein is one row after TCRdb ran MiXCR on the 5' RACE reads. The sample yields around 500,000 distinct CDR3 sequences, 20% to 25% seen once. This TCR came from a man between 18 and 29 years old who received the YFV17D yellow fever vaccine. Source: PBMCs, taken approximately 22 days after the first yellow fever vaccination.

The CDR3 DNA follows: TGTGCCAGCTCGCTCTTAACAGGGGAACAAGAGACCCAGTACTTC. It yields the protein CASSLLTGEQETQYF. The gene calls are TRBV18 and TRBJ2-5; 7 nucleotides line up with TRBD1. Germline V gives CDR1 KGHSH, CDR2 LQKENI. Trimming took 6 bases from V and 2 from J; bases not matched to a gene: 9. The CDR3 is made up of 15 amino acids. Together with reference TRBV18 and TRBJ2-5, the CDR3 gives the full variable domain: NAGVMQNPRHLVRRRGQEARLRCSPMKGHSHVYWYRQLPEEGLKFMVYLQKENIIDESGMPKERFSAEFPKEGPSILRIQQVVRGDSAAYFCASSLLTGEQETQYFGPGTRLLVL.